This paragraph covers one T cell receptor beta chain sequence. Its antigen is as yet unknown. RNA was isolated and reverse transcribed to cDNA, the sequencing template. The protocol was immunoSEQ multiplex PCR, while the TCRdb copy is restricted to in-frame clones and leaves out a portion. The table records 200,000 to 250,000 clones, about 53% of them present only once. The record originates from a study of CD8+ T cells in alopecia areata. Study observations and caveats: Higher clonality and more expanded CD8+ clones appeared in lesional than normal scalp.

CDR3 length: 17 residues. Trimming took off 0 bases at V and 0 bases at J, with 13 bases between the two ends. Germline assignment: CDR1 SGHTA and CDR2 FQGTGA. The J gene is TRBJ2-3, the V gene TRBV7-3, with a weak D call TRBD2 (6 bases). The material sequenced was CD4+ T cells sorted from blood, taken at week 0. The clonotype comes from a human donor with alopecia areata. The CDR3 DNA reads TGTGCCAGCAGCTTAACGGCTAGCGTATATAGCACAGATACGCAGTATTTT. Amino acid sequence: CASSLTASVYSTDTQYF.